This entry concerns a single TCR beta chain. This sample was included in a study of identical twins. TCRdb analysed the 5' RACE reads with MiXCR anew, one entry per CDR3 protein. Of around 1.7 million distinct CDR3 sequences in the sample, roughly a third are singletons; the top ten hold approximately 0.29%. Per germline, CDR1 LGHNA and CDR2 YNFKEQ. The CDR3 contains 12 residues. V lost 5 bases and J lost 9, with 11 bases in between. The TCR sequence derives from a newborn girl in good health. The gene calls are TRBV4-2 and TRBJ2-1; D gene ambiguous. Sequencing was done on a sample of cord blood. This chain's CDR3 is CASSSGRSEQFF. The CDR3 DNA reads TGTGCCAGCAGCTCTGGGCGCTCTGAGCAGTTCTTC.